This TCR beta chain was retrieved from a study of blood T cells in healthy people across ages (dated by TCRdb to about 2015). For context, the study as a whole: In model experiments, roughly one uniquely barcoded TCR beta cDNA molecule per two T cells was captured by template switching. Age-related changes in TCR beta repertoire diversity were measured in the study by deep sequencing normalized with unique cDNA molecular identifiers. The donors were divided into four age groups: young (average approximately 17 years), middle-aged (approximately 39), aged (around 67) and long-lived (nearly 85). To avoid experimental bias, donors of different ages were spread randomly across the sequencing lanes. Using the same blood draw, the study looked at two additional independent replicas of 1 million unique cDNA reads for two donors, one aged 18 to 30 and the other aged 80 or older. Broader findings and caveats from the paper: There was a strong correlation between observed TCR beta diversity and the percentage of naive T cells measured by flow cytometry. Because the CMV infection status of the donors was unknown, age-related changes in expanded clonotypes may potentially have been confounded. Compared with the aged group, the long-lived group had more naive CD4+ T cells, fewer expanded clones and increased TCR diversity, suggesting age selection. Bulk unsorted PBMC profiling prevented conclusive comparison of naive and antigen-experienced compartments. Observed TCR beta diversity per million T cells fell roughly linearly with age, and a significant reduction was already apparent by age roughly 41. Estimates of total diversity from one million sequenced T cells were regarded as lower bounds and underestimates.

The library was prepared using 5' RACE. The sequencer listed for this sample is Illumina HiSeq 2500. The second PCR ran for about 7 to 11 cycles and used a J-beta primer mix along with a sample-barcoded 5' primer. A template-switch 5' adaptor carrying 12 random nucleotides introduced a unique molecular identifier onto each TCR beta cDNA molecule. Each sample yielded at least 3 million CDR3-containing paired-end reads. All of the RNA was converted into first-strand cDNA using the Mint cDNA synthesis kit, with a TRBC-specific oligonucleotide serving as the primer. Following uracil-DNA glycosylase treatment, all cDNA underwent a first 18-cycle PCR with the universal primers M1SS and BC2_uni_R. From the authors' description of their analysis: For normalization, 1 million high-quality reads were randomly selected from each sample, with every read carrying a distinct molecular identifier. Instead of being binned into consensus sequences, reads that shared molecular identifiers were thrown out. MiTCR, run with a Q25 quality threshold and the strictest error-elimination algorithm, handled CDR3 identification, clonotype clustering and error correction. Lower-bound total TCR beta diversity was estimated with a nonparametric unseen species model using Euler transformation. Through fastp at Q25 and MiXCR, TCRdb rebuilt clones from the public reads, retaining in-frame beta chains. Rows with a matching CDR3 protein are joined into one entry that keeps the most common DNA and genes. It is TCRdb's table, rather than the study itself, that gives the V and J calls and clone size. Here the sample has 1.5 million to 2 million distinct CDR3 sequences; 49% occur a single time. The biggest ten clones account for less than 2.5% of the sample.

Donors were a few dozen systemically healthy Caucasian individuals from Russia aged roughly 6 to 95 years. Each donor gave approximately 9.3 milliliters of peripheral blood, collected into EDTA-treated Vacutainer tubes. Ficoll-Paque density-gradient centrifugation was used to isolate PBMCs, with at least 6.5 million per sample. Total RNA, at least 5 micrograms per sample, was extracted from PBMCs with Trizol reagent. Naive CD45RAhigh/CD27high T cell percentages were measured by flow cytometry on a PBMC aliquot from every donor. This clonotype showed up just a few times. What antigen it recognizes has not been identified. The record has no base qualities; no much larger clone is one base away. The CDR3 sequence holds 17 residues, the cysteine and phenylalanine included. Here the CDR3 DNA is all that survives: 51 bases in frame from base 1. V ends up 1 base short and J 6 bases short, with an unmatched junction base count of 10. Taken from the germline V gene, the CDR1 and CDR2 loops are LGHNT and FRNRAP.

Source material: blood. The sequence links TRBV12-5 to TRBJ2-1, with TRBD1 identical over 9 junction bases. This clonotype was sampled from a woman between 35 and 50 years old in good health. The DNA is as follows: TGTGCTAGTGGTTTGGCGTCCGTTGGGACAGGGAGCAATGAGCAGTTCTTC. Its protein is CASGLASVGTGSNEQFF.